One sample yielded the 24 T cell receptor beta chains listed below, sequenced in a study of CD8 T cells in Susac syndrome. With random hexamers, reverse transcription was performed on about 0.5 to 1 ug of RNA. One entry per CDR3 protein results from TCRdb running MiXCR on the immunoSEQ multiplex PCR reads. This repertoire shows some 260,000 distinct CDR3 sequences, about 88% found once; its top ten account for over 0.1%. Sample: CD8+ T cells from PBMCs. The receptors shown here come from a human donor with multiple sclerosis.

V usage is TRBV27 and J usage is TRBJ2-4; D possibly corresponds to TRBD2 (6 bases). Per the germline V gene, CDR1 is MNHEY and CDR2 is SMNVEV (reference sequence). The CDR3 runs 14 residues. V lost 3 bases, J lost 7 bases, and 13 bases lay in between. CDR3 sequence: CASSFRLGRNIQYF. As DNA, the CDR3 is TGTGCCAGCAGTTTTCGGTTGGGGAGGAACATTCAGTACTTC.

This chain connects TRBV4-1 to TRBJ2-7; TRBD2 might be the D (6 bases). The CDR3 is made up of 12 amino acids. Germline CDR1 is MGHRA and CDR2 is YSYEKL. The germline V and J ends were trimmed by 1 base and 5 bases, with 6 bases remaining between them. CDR3 region: CASSQGGDEQYF. The DNA for the CDR3 is TGCGCCAGCAGCCAAGGGGGGGACGAGCAGTACTTC.

CDR3: CASSFSGGTLQETQYF. The CDR3, as DNA: TGTGCCAGCAGTTTCAGCGGGGGTACCCTCCAAGAGACCCAGTACTTC. The V and J genes are TRBV6-5 and TRBJ2-5; 8 nucleotides match TRBD2. V was pared by 4 bases and J by 1 base, with 8 bases of the junction left unmatched. CDR3 length: 16 residues. Germline lookup yields CDR1 MNHEY and CDR2 SVGAGI.

The CDR3 here is CASSQVGQGPSYEQYF. CDR3 nucleotide sequence: TGCGCCAGCAGCCAAGTAGGACAGGGCCCTTCCTACGAGCAGTACTTC. This rearrangement joins TRBV4-1 to TRBJ2-7, with 8 bases that match TRBD1. Unmatched junction bases numbered 6, after V lost 1 base and J lost 1 base. Germline values: CDR1 MGHRA, CDR2 YSYEKL. The CDR3 spans 16 residues.

The rearrangement joins TRBV13 to TRBJ2-7; D is perhaps TRBD2 (5 bases). With 4 bases removed from V and 0 bases from J, the gap between germline ends came to 16 bases. Germline CDR1 and CDR2: PRHDT and FYEKMQ (reference sequence). CDR3 length: 16 residues. CDR3 coding DNA: TGTGCCAGCAGCTCAGCCGGAGGCCCGAGCTCCTACGAGCAGTACTTC. This translates into CASSSAGGPSSYEQYF.

The V call is TRBV27, the J call TRBJ1-2, with TRBD1 as a possible D gene (6 bases). Germline CDR1 is MNHEY and CDR2 is SMNVEV (reference sequence). The CDR3 is made up of 16 amino acids. The V end was cut by 5 bases, the J end by 1 base, with 17 bases between. In nucleotides, the CDR3 is TGTGCCAGCAGTACGCGGGACAAGGATTTTAACTATGGCTACACCTTC. This translates into CASSTRDKDFNYGYTF.

This clonotype was found a few times. The rearrangement uses TRBV11-2 and TRBJ2-1; D ambiguous. This CDR3 has 12 residues. Germline CDR1 and CDR2: SGHAT and FQNNGV. V shed 1 base and J shed 7 bases, with 5 bases lying between them. The CDR3 protein is CASSLARNEQFF. In nucleotides, the CDR3 is TGTGCCAGCAGCTTAGCCCGGAATGAGCAGTTCTTC.

This sequence joins TRBV14 and TRBJ2-7; TRBD1 matches 10 bases. The CDR3 length is 14 residues. V gave up 4 bases and J gave up 6 bases; unmatched junction bases: 6. The V gene's germline CDR1 is SGHDN and CDR2 FVKESK. The CDR3 sequence: CASSPPGQGIEQYF. The CDR3 region has the DNA TGTGCCAGCAGCCCGCCGGGACAGGGGATCGAGCAGTACTTC.

This chain links TRBV12-3 or TRBV12-4 with TRBJ2-5; 10 bases agree with TRBD2. This CDR3 is built from 15 residues. Trimming took 7 bases from V and 6 from J; bases not matched to a gene: 11. DNA for the CDR3: TGTGCCAGCACCGCCGGGGTAGCGGGAGGAAAGACCCAGTACTTC. It translates to CASTAGVAGGKTQYF.

This chain links TRBV12-3 or TRBV12-4 with TRBJ2-3, with 9 bases that match TRBD2. CDR3 length: 17 amino acids. V lost 1 base to trimming and J lost 4 bases; unmatched junction nucleotides: 9. For the CDR3, the DNA is TGTGCCAGCAGTTTAGATTCGGTAGCGGGAGAATCAGATACGCAGTATTTT. This sequence encodes CASSLDSVAGESDTQYF.

The chain's CDR3 is CASSQYRGGGVEAFF. CDR3 in DNA: TGTGCCAGCAGCCAATACAGGGGGGGAGGCGTAGAAGCTTTCTTT. The chain couples TRBV3-1 to TRBJ1-1, with 8 positions matching TRBD1. V lost 2 bases and J lost 8; bases outside the gene matches: 10. This CDR3 is built from 15 residues. CDR1 is LGHDT and CDR2 is YNNKEL in the germline V gene (reference sequence).

This chain links TRBV5-4 with TRBJ1-2; no definite D call. CDR1 and CDR2 from the germline V gene are SGHNT and YYREEE (reference sequence). The V end lost 1 base, the J end lost 0 bases, and 4 bases lay between the germline ends. The CDR3 contains 13 residues. Here the CDR3 reads CASSLSANYGYTF. DNA for the CDR3: TGTGCCAGCAGCTTGTCAGCTAACTATGGCTACACCTTC. Full variable domain (remainder filled in from reference TRBV5-4 and TRBJ1-2): ETGVTQSPTHLIKTRGQQVTLRCSSQSGHNTVSWYQQALGQGPQFIFQYYREEENGRGNFPPRFSGLQFPNYSSELNVNALELDDSALYLCASSLSANYGYTFGSGTRLTVV.

The chain combines TRBV5-1 with TRBJ2-4; possibly TRBD2 for D (6 bases). The CDR3 contains 18 residues. Germline CDR1 is SGHRS and CDR2 is YFSETQ. Trimming left V 5 bases short and J 0 bases short, with 21 bases between. The CDR3 nucleotides are TGCGCCAGCAGTTCTCCGAGTGTGGGGGGATTAGCCAAAAACATTCAGTACTTC. Translating gives CASSSPSVGGLAKNIQYF.

This chain connects TRBV9 to TRBJ1-3; D remains ambiguous. CDR1 is SGDLS and CDR2 is YYNGEE in the germline V gene. CDR3 size: 12 residues. V gave up 4 bases and J gave up 4 bases, with 6 bases separating them. The DNA for the CDR3 is TGTGCCAGCAGCAATCCCGGAAACACCATATATTTT. This translates into CASSNPGNTIYF.

V and J are TRBV2 and TRBJ2-3; 7 nucleotides match TRBD1. The CDR3 is 18 amino acids. Trimming took 0 bases from V and 5 from J; bases not matched to a gene: 14. The V gene's germline CDR1 is SNHLY and CDR2 FYNNEI. CDR3 sequence reads: CASSEAIPGTEVGDTQYF. CDR3 DNA sequence: TGTGCCAGCAGTGAAGCGATACCAGGGACAGAAGTAGGAGATACGCAGTATTTT. Full variable domain (rest looked up from reference TRBV2 and TRBJ2-3): EPEVTQTPSHQVTQMGQEVILRCVPISNHLYFYWYRQILGQKVEFLVSFYNNEISEKSEIFDDQFSVERPDGSNFTLKIRSTKLEDSAMYFCASSEAIPGTEVGDTQYFGPGTRLTVL.

V and J are TRBV4-2 and TRBJ2-7, with D hard to call. Germline V gives CDR1 LGHNA, CDR2 YNFKEQ. The CDR3 is 14 amino acids. The V end lost 1 base, the J end lost 1 base, and 8 bases lay between the germline ends. CDR3: CASSQVETSYEQYF. The CDR3 bases are TGTGCCAGCAGCCAAGTAGAGACATCCTACGAGCAGTACTTC.

The J gene is TRBJ2-3, the V gene TRBV7-9; 11 bases are a match to TRBD1. Trimming removed 7 bases from V and 5 bases from J; junction bases left unmatched: 8. Germline V gene lookup returns CDR1 SEHNR and CDR2 FQNEAQ (reference sequence). This CDR3 region has 15 residues. CDR3: CASTPGTGGLDTQYF. CDR3 DNA: TGTGCCAGCACTCCCGGGACAGGGGGTTTAGATACGCAGTATTTT. Full variable domain (remainder filled in from reference TRBV7-9 and TRBJ2-3): DTGVSQNPRHKITKRGQNVTFRCDPISEHNRLYWYRQTLGQGPEFLTYFQNEAQLEKSRLLSDRFSAERPKGSFSTLEIQRTEQGDSAMYLCASTPGTGGLDTQYFGPGTRLTVL.

On this clonotype itself: The junction departs from the called germline gene at one end, perhaps through a read error. V is TRBV27 and J is TRBJ1-5, with D possibly being TRBD1 (5 bases). Germline CDR1 MNHEY, CDR2 SMNVEV (reference sequence). This CDR3 is 13 amino acids long. The DNA for the CDR3 is TGTACCAGCAGTTTCGGGACGCGTCAGCCCCAGCATTTT. Protein product: CTSSFGTRQPQHF.

The gene calls are TRBV27 and TRBJ1-5, with no clear D. Trimming pared 3 bases from V and 2 bases from J, leaving 11 bases between. Germline V CDR1 and CDR2: MNHEY, SMNVEV (reference sequence). The CDR3 totals 15 residues. CDR3 coding DNA: TGTGCCAGCAGTTTTGCCGGGGTCGGCAATCAGCCCCAGCATTTT. Translated: CASSFAGVGNQPQHF.

In this sample, this clonotype turned up once. The chain links TRBV9 to TRBJ2-7; D is unclear. This CDR3 region has 16 residues. In germline, CDR1 is SGDLS, CDR2 YYNGEE. The V gene lost 6 bases and the J gene lost 2 bases, with 21 bases spanning the gap. DNA of the CDR3: TGTGCCAGCAACCCATCAATAAAGGGAAACCCCTACGAGCAGTACTTC. Its translation is CASNPSIKGNPYEQYF.

The chain combines TRBV29-1 with TRBJ2-2; a possible D gene is TRBD1 (5 bases). The ends were cut back, 7 bases at V and 4 bases at J, with 16 bases in the middle. The CDR3 spans 14 residues. The germline CDR1 and CDR2 sequences are SQVTM and ANQGSEA. The CDR3 DNA is TGCAGCGCCCGCCCCGACAGCTCCACCGGGGAGCTGTTTTTT. Translation: CSARPDSSTGELFF.

V and J are TRBV23-1 and TRBJ1-1; D is ambiguous. TRBV23-1 is sorted into the ORF group, with uncertain function. The CDR3 has 13 residues. Trimming removed 7 bases at V and 7 bases at J, with 16 bases between. CDR3 loop: CASKGWRVGEAFF. The CDR3, as DNA: TGCGCCAGCAAAGGATGGAGGGTCGGTGAAGCTTTCTTT.

The V gene is TRBV15, the J gene TRBJ2-1, with 10 bases identical to TRBD2. This CDR3 is built from 16 residues. Trimming cost V 3 bases and J 4 bases; bases outside gene matches: 6. In germline, CDR1 is LNHNV, CDR2 YYDKDF (reference sequence). CDR3 sequence: CATSSRGLASYNEQFF. Here the CDR3 DNA reads TGTGCCACCAGCAGTAGGGGACTAGCGAGTTACAATGAGCAGTTCTTC.

For the CDR3, the DNA is TGTGCCAGCAGCCAAGGTAGCACAGATACGCAGTATTTT. Its translation: CASSQGSTDTQYF. The chain has TRBV4-2 and TRBJ2-3, with D uncertain. The CDR3 spans 13 residues. Germline V gives CDR1 LGHNA, CDR2 YNFKEQ. Trimming removed 1 base from V and 0 bases from J, with 2 bases in between.